Shown below are 17 T cell receptor beta chains from a single sample sequenced in a study of T cell repertoires in cytomegalovirus infection. MiXCR, run by TCRdb on the reads, gives a single entry per CDR3 protein. The data hold 110,000 or so distinct CDR3 sequences, with 30% observed a single time. For these receptors, no antigen is known. The specimen comprised CD8+ T cells from cultured PBMCs, sampled from culture after CMV antigen stimulation. The origin of the receptors is a human donor in good health (CMV status not recorded). Some clones in this sample may be carry-over from other donors' samples.

This rearrangement joins TRBV6-5 to TRBJ2-1; 7 nucleotides align to TRBD2. Trimming cost V 4 bases and J 6 bases; bases outside gene matches: 6. Germline values: CDR1 MNHEY, CDR2 SVGAGI. This CDR3 has 14 amino acids. CDR3 sequence reads: CASSWTSAGNEQFF. In nucleotides, the CDR3 is TGTGCCAGCAGTTGGACTAGTGCGGGCAATGAGCAGTTCTTC.

This clonotype turned up a few times. V and J are TRBV7-2 and TRBJ1-4; TRBD1 is a possible D gene (5 bases). CDR3 length: 14 amino acids. The V end lost 5 bases, the J end lost 4 bases, and 11 bases lay between the germline ends. Per germline, CDR1 SGHTA and CDR2 FQGNSA. The CDR3 nucleotides read TGTGCCAGCAGCCCCTGGGACTTTAATGAAAAACTGTTTTTT. Its protein product is CASSPWDFNEKLFF.

The chain combines TRBV27 with TRBJ2-1; D might be TRBD2 (5 bases). Per germline, CDR1 MNHEY and CDR2 SMNVEV (reference sequence). Trimming took off 2 bases at V and 5 bases at J, with 7 bases between the two ends. The CDR3 loop spans 13 amino acids. The CDR3 bases are TGTGCCAGCAGTTTACTAGCTCACAATGAGCAGTTCTTC. Encoded protein: CASSLLAHNEQFF.

This clonotype was detected only a few times. This rearrangement joins TRBV7-6 to TRBJ2-7, with a possible D match to TRBD1 (6 bases). The V and J ends lost 5 bases and 1 base respectively, with 12 bases between them. Germline V gene sequence: CDR1 SGHVS, CDR2 FNYEAQ. This CDR3 is built from 14 residues. CDR3 in DNA: TGTGCCAGCAGCCCCCAAGGGGGTTCCTACGAGCAGTACTTC. It is translated as CASSPQGGSYEQYF.

This clonotype was counted many times. This chain joins TRBV28 and TRBJ1-2, with D tentatively TRBD1 (5 bases). Deletions cut 7 bases from V and 0 bases from J, with 15 bases between. The CDR3 consists of 15 residues. Germline assignment: CDR1 MDHEN and CDR2 SYDVKM. CDR3 loop: CASTIIDSANYGYTF. CDR3 sequence (DNA): TGTGCCAGCACCATAATTGACAGCGCTAACTATGGCTACACCTTC.

The chain links TRBV7-8 to TRBJ2-3; the match to TRBD2 covers 11 bases. Losses at the gene ends were 5 bases for V and 1 base for J; bases not matched to a gene: 5. Germline CDR1 and CDR2: SGHVS and FQNEAQ. The CDR3 is 16 residues long. CDR3 sequence reads: CASSQSGLAGTDTQYF. CDR3 nucleotide sequence: TGTGCCAGCAGCCAATCGGGACTAGCGGGCACAGATACGCAGTATTTT.

The chain joins TRBV19 to TRBJ2-7; D is uncertain. Trimming left V 8 bases short and J 3 bases short, with 14 bases between. The CDR3 contains 13 residues. In germline, CDR1 is LNHDA, CDR2 SQIVND (reference sequence). The CDR3 loop is CASGQQQGYEQYF. The DNA of the CDR3 is TGTGCCAGTGGCCAACAACAAGGCTACGAGCAGTACTTC.

This clonotype has a handful of counts. The gene calls are TRBV4-1 and TRBJ1-5; tentative D call: TRBD1 (5 bases). V lost 4 bases and J lost 0, with 13 bases in between. Germline V lookup: CDR1 MGHRA, CDR2 YSYEKL. CDR3 size: 16 residues. The CDR3 loop reads CASSLGDRNSNQPQHF. In DNA, the CDR3 is TGCGCCAGCAGCCTAGGGGACCGCAATAGCAATCAGCCCCAGCATTTT.

This clonotype has just a few counts. This chain uses TRBV2 with TRBJ2-1; 9 positions match TRBD2. This CDR3 is built from 16 residues. V trimming: 2 bases; J trimming: 0 bases; junction bases outside the gene matches: 2. The germline V gene has CDR1 SNHLY and CDR2 FYNNEI. The CDR3 DNA is TGTGCCAGCAGTGAACCGCGGGGGGGCTCCTACAATGAGCAGTTCTTC. Its protein is CASSEPRGGSYNEQFF.

This clonotype has just a few counts. V usage is TRBV7-9 and J usage is TRBJ2-5, with 8 bases that match TRBD2. J was trimmed by 1 base and V by 4 bases; bases with no gene match: 8. CDR1 is SEHNR and CDR2 is FQNEAQ in the germline V gene (reference sequence). The CDR3 spans 16 residues. The CDR3 is CASSSGRGVGQETQYF. The CDR3 coding sequence is TGTGCCAGCAGCTCCGGGAGGGGAGTGGGCCAAGAGACCCAGTACTTC.

This clonotype has at least ten counts. The gene calls are TRBV5-1 and TRBJ2-7, with 9 positions matching TRBD1. CDR1 and CDR2 from the germline V gene are SGHRS and YFSETQ. The CDR3 extends over 14 amino acids. Trimming took 4 bases from V and 2 from J; bases not matched to a gene: 4. In nucleotides, the CDR3 is TGCGCCAGCAGCGAGGGACAGGGCGCCTACGAGCAGTACTTC. Its translation: CASSEGQGAYEQYF.

This clonotype was observed many times. CDR3 sequence: CASSERDGGPETQYF. The CDR3 region has the DNA TGTGCCAGCAGTGAGCGCGACGGAGGACCCGAGACCCAGTACTTC. The rearrangement uses TRBV6-1 and TRBJ2-5, with D possibly being TRBD2 (5 bases). The V gene lost 3 bases and the J gene lost 5 bases, with 16 bases spanning the gap. CDR1 is MNHNS, CDR2 SASEGT, per germline. The CDR3 runs to 15 residues.

The chain joins TRBV20-1 to TRBJ2-7, with unresolved D. Trimming removed 2 bases at V and 2 bases at J, with 10 bases between. The CDR3 has 13 residues. Germline V gene data show CDR1 as DFQATT and CDR2 as SNEGSKA (reference sequence). CDR3 coding DNA: TGCAGTGCTAGACGTCTCAGGACCTACGAGCAGTACTTC. It specifies CSARRLRTYEQYF.

The rearrangement joins TRBV7-6 to TRBJ2-1; D gene unclear. V lost 1 base to trimming and J lost 4 bases, with 11 bases between them. This CDR3 has 15 residues. Germline lookup yields CDR1 SGHVS and CDR2 FNYEAQ. The CDR3 nucleotides are TGTGCCAGCAGCTTAGTCCAGATCCCATACAATGAGCAGTTCTTC. This gives the protein CASSLVQIPYNEQFF.

This chain uses TRBV19 with TRBJ1-2; D unclear. Germline values: CDR1 LNHDA, CDR2 SQIVND (reference sequence). V shed 7 bases and J shed 4 bases, with 16 bases lying between them. CDR3 length equals 14 residues. This CDR3 reads CASIAPGWSYGYTF. CDR3 coding DNA: TGTGCCAGTATTGCGCCAGGTTGGAGCTATGGCTACACCTTC. The complete variable domain, with remaining parts taken from reference TRBV19 and TRBJ1-2, reads DGGITQSPKYLFRKEGQNVTLSCEQNLNHDAMYWYRQDPGQGLRLIYYSQIVNDFQKGDIAEGYSVSREKKESFPLTVTSAQKNPTAFYLCASIAPGWSYGYTFGSGTRLTVV.

For the CDR3, the DNA is TGTGCCAGCAGCCCCCAAAGGTTCTCTAGCACAGATACGCAGTATTTT. It codes for CASSPQRFSSTDTQYF. The rearrangement joins TRBV7-2 to TRBJ2-3; D is uncertain. Between the trimmed V and J ends, which lost 5 bases and 0 bases, there was a span of 15 bases. CDR3 length: 16 residues. Germline values: CDR1 SGHTA, CDR2 FQGNSA.

This clonotype was counted only a few times. V and J are TRBV4-1 and TRBJ2-2; D perhaps matches TRBD2 (6 bases). The CDR3 covers 14 residues. V was clipped by 4 bases and J by 8 bases, with 14 bases between them. Per the germline V gene, CDR1 is MGHRA and CDR2 is YSYEKL. This chain's CDR3 is CASSPTEGSGELFF. DNA for the CDR3: TGCGCCAGCAGCCCAACGGAGGGATCGGGGGAGCTGTTTTTT.